These 16 T cell receptor beta chains were all obtained from the same sample, sequenced in a study of OX40 agonist ivuxolimab in advanced cancers. Using immunoSEQ multiplex PCR, the repertoire was profiled, and TCRdb retains in-frame clones only, with some absent. The sample records around 45,000 clones, 89% being singletons. The sequencing here drew on CD4+ or CD8+ T cells sorted from blood, taken in a trial of the OX40 agonist ivuxolimab. These receptors all come from an adult with an advanced solid tumor such as melanoma, head and neck, liver or kidney cancer.

This sequence joins TRBV19 and TRBJ1-1; tentative D call: TRBD1 (6 bases). Germline CDR1 is LNHDA and CDR2 is SQIVND (reference sequence). The V and J ends lost 0 bases and 6 bases respectively, with 17 bases between them. The CDR3 contains 16 residues. CDR3 DNA: TGTGCCAGTAGTATAGATCGGTCGGGGGCTGGGTCTGAAGCTTTCTTT. It codes for CASSIDRSGAGSEAFF.

V gene TRBV5-6 combines with J gene TRBJ2-5, with 7 bases fitting TRBD2. The DNA matches TRBJ2-7 better at its end, which makes the J call doubtful. The germline gives CDR1 SGHDT, CDR2 YYEEEE. The CDR3 is 13 amino acids. CDR3 sequence reads: CASSLGAGYEQYF. CDR3 DNA sequence: TGTGCCAGCAGCTTGGGAGCGGGGTACGAGCAGTACTTC.

V is TRBV2 and J is TRBJ2-7; D is perhaps TRBD1 or TRBD2 (6 bases each). The CDR3 runs 16 residues. The ends were cut back, 4 bases at V and 0 bases at J, with 16 bases in the middle. Germline CDR1 reads SNHLY; CDR2 reads FYNNEI. The CDR3 DNA is TGTGCCAGCAGTGGGGGGGCGGTGGGGCCCTCCTACGAGCAGTACGTC. It encodes CASSGGAVGPSYEQYV.

The rearrangement uses TRBV5-6 and TRBJ1-3, with a tentative D call TRBD1 (5 bases). The CDR3 runs 13 residues. Germline loops: CDR1 SGHDT, CDR2 YYEEEE. V lost 2 bases and J 4 bases, leaving 7 bases between the germline ends. CDR3 protein: CASSFGGGNTIYF. The DNA for the CDR3 is TGTGCCAGCAGCTTCGGGGGAGGAAACACCATATATTTT.

This rearrangement joins TRBV18 to TRBJ1-1, with D perhaps matching TRBD1 (6 bases). Germline V lookup: CDR1 KGHSH, CDR2 LQKENI. This CDR3 contains 13 residues. V lost 4 bases and J lost 1, with 7 bases in between. This chain's CDR3 is CASSQGENTEAFF. Here the CDR3 DNA reads TGTGCCAGCTCACAGGGGGAGAACACTGAAGCTTTCTTT.

The V and J genes are TRBV29-1 and TRBJ2-1; 8 positions agree with TRBD2. This CDR3 is 12 amino acids long. Germline V lookup: CDR1 SQVTM, CDR2 ANQGSEA. After removal of 4 bases from V and 9 bases from J, the junction contained 5 bases not matched to a gene. The CDR3 DNA follows: TGCAGCGTTGCAGCGGGAGCTGCTGAGCAGTTCTTC. This codes for CSVAAGAAEQFF.

The chain joins TRBV5-5 to TRBJ1-2; D may be TRBD1 (5 bases). V was pared by 7 bases and J by 6 bases, with 13 bases between. Germline lookup yields CDR1 SGHKS and CDR2 YYEKEE (reference sequence). The CDR3 extends over 12 amino acids. The CDR3 sequence is CASPGDDNGYTF. The DNA for the CDR3 is TGTGCCAGCCCGGGGGACGACAATGGCTACACCTTC. The full variable domain, with the rest looked up from reference TRBV5-5 and TRBJ1-2, is DAGVTQSPTHLIKTRGQQVTLRCSPISGHKSVSWYQQVLGQGPQFIFQYYEKEERGRGNFPDRFSARQFPNYSSELNVNALLLGDSALYLCASPGDDNGYTFGSGTRLTVV.

The chain carries TRBV28 and TRBJ2-7; D gene ambiguous. This CDR3 is 12 amino acids long. The germline CDR1 and CDR2 sequences are MDHEN and SYDVKM. With 8 bases removed from V and 7 bases from J, the gap between germline ends came to 15 bases. CDR3 amino acids: CASSPAYAEQYF. CDR3 coding DNA: TGTGCCAGCTCCCCGGCTTACGCTGAGCAGTACTTC.

The chain couples TRBV6-5 to TRBJ1-5; D perhaps matches TRBD1 (5 bases). The CDR3 runs to 15 residues. V gave up 3 bases and J gave up 3 bases, with 12 bases separating them. CDR1 is MNHEY, CDR2 SVGAGI, per germline. The CDR3 nucleotides read TGTGCCAGCAGTTATAGTGCAGGGTCCAATCAGCCCCAGCATTTT. It is translated as CASSYSAGSNQPQHF.

The chain uses TRBV27 and TRBJ2-1; tentative D call: TRBD1 (6 bases). V gave up 0 bases and J gave up 3 bases, with 9 bases separating them. Germline V gene sequence: CDR1 MNHEY, CDR2 SMNVEV (reference sequence). The CDR3 spans 15 residues. Here the CDR3 reads CASSLSQGYYNEQFF. The CDR3 DNA follows: TGTGCCAGCAGTTTATCACAGGGCTACTACAATGAGCAGTTCTTC.

This clone is labeled as medium-sized. This CDR3 is CASSMGTVFNEQFF. In DNA form, the CDR3 reads TGTGCCAGTAGTATGGGGACAGTCTTCAATGAGCAGTTCTTC. The chain employs TRBV19 and TRBJ2-1, with 7 bases lining up with TRBD1. V lost 3 bases and J lost 6; bases outside the gene matches: 5. Germline CDR1 and CDR2: LNHDA and SQIVND (reference sequence). The CDR3 has 14 amino acids.

This sequence joins TRBV5-1 and TRBJ1-2; no reliable D call. Trimming shortened V by 4 bases and J by 1 base, and 14 bases separated the two germline ends. Germline lookup yields CDR1 SGHRS and CDR2 YFSETQ. The CDR3 consists of 15 residues. In nucleotides, the CDR3 is TGCGCCAGCAGCCCTACATCGACATTTAACTATGGCTACACCTTC. Translation gives CASSPTSTFNYGYTF.

The chain carries TRBV28 and TRBJ2-7, with D perhaps given as TRBD1 or TRBD2 (5 bases each). The CDR3 covers 13 residues. The V and J ends lost 8 bases and 5 bases respectively, with 16 bases between them. The germline V gene has CDR1 MDHEN and CDR2 SYDVKM. CDR3 protein: CASEDRDHNEQYV. The CDR3 DNA follows: TGTGCCAGCGAAGACCGGGACCACAACGAGCAGTACGTC.

The chain employs TRBV4-1 and TRBJ2-2; D is unresolved. CDR1 and CDR2 (germline): MGHRA, YSYEKL. This CDR3 is built from 14 residues. Trimming cost V 4 bases and J 2 bases, with 8 bases left between them. The CDR3 region is CASSRGPNTGELFF. The CDR3 DNA reads as TGCGCCAGCAGCCGTGGACCTAACACCGGGGAGCTGTTTTTT.

The chain uses TRBV5-6 and TRBJ2-7, with TRBD2 as a possible D gene (6 bases). The CDR3 runs to 14 residues. Between the trimmed V and J ends, which lost 0 bases and 1 base, there was a span of 8 bases. Germline V lookup: CDR1 SGHDT, CDR2 YYEEEE. The CDR3, as DNA: TGTGCCAGCAGCTTGGAGGGGAGGTCCTACGAGCAGTACTTC. This sequence encodes CASSLEGRSYEQYF.

This clone was detected a few times. This chain joins TRBV28 and TRBJ2-7, with D possibly being TRBD1 or TRBD2 (5 bases each). Looked up from germline, CDR1 is MDHEN and CDR2 is SYDVKM. Trimming took off 6 bases at V and 9 bases at J, with 24 bases between the two ends. CDR3 length: 15 amino acids. The CDR3 loop is CASSTRWDGVSGQYV. The CDR3, as DNA: TGTGCCAGCAGCACCAGATGGGACGGCGTAAGCGGGCAGTACGTC.